The next 27 T cell receptor beta chains were all read from a single sample in a study of blood T cell repertoires in COVID-19. Produced via immunoSEQ multiplex PCR; TCRdb's table is partial and in-frame only. The profile shows about 230,000 clones, about 87% of them singletons. The specimen was peripheral blood. The receptors here all came from a man aged 25-45 years with COVID-19, enrolled during active disease.

The V call is TRBV18, the J call TRBJ2-3, with 16 bases fitting TRBD2. CDR3 size: 16 residues. After removal of 3 bases from V and 8 bases from J, the junction contained 5 bases not matched to a gene. Germline CDR1 and CDR2: KGHSH and LQKENI. In DNA, the CDR3 is TGTGCCAGCTCACCGCCGGGACTAGCGGGAGGGAGTACGCAGTATTTT. Encoded protein: CASSPPGLAGGSTQYF.

The chain uses TRBV7-8 and TRBJ2-1, with 10 bases aligning to TRBD1. The CDR3 is 15 residues long. V trimming: 5 bases; J trimming: 4 bases; junction bases outside the gene matches: 5. Per the germline V gene, CDR1 is SGHVS and CDR2 is FQNEAQ. The CDR3 sequence is CASSTGTGAYNEQFF. CDR3 DNA: TGTGCCAGCAGCACCGGGACAGGGGCTTACAATGAGCAGTTCTTC.

V usage is TRBV7-6 and J usage is TRBJ2-3; TRBD2 aligns across 13 bases. Looked up from germline, CDR1 is SGHVS and CDR2 is FNYEAQ. V shed 5 bases, J shed 3 bases, and the junction held 8 bases outside the gene matches. This CDR3 has 17 residues. The CDR3 DNA is TGTGCCAGCAGCCCATCCGGACTAGCGGGAGCTACAGATACGCAGTATTTT. This translates into CASSPSGLAGATDTQYF.

The genes are TRBV28 and TRBJ1-2; D unclear. Trimming removed 2 bases from V and 4 bases from J, with 8 bases in between. The germline CDR1 and CDR2 sequences are MDHEN and SYDVKM. The CDR3 contains 13 residues. CDR3 residues: CASSLGVSYGYTF. The CDR3 DNA is TGTGCCAGCAGTTTAGGAGTTTCCTATGGCTACACCTTC.

The chain links TRBV19 to TRBJ1-2; 8 nucleotides match TRBD1. Trimming cost V 0 bases and J 2 bases; bases outside gene matches: 17. CDR1 LNHDA and CDR2 SQIVND come from the germline V gene (reference sequence). The CDR3 has 20 amino acids. Here the CDR3 reads CASSIDTRGDRGRSNYGYTF. The DNA for the CDR3 is TGTGCCAGTAGTATAGATACGAGGGGTGACAGGGGAAGGTCGAACTATGGCTACACCTTC.

The chain employs TRBV30 and TRBJ1-6; perhaps TRBD1 as D (6 bases). V lost 3 bases, J lost 3 bases, and 6 bases lay in between. The CDR3 contains 13 residues. Germline CDR1 and CDR2: GTSNPN and SVGIG (reference sequence). In nucleotides, the CDR3 is TGTGCCTGGAGCAGGGGCTATAATTCACCCCTCCACTTT. Translating it yields CAWSRGYNSPLHF.

This chain joins TRBV28 and TRBJ1-4; D gene uncertain. CDR1 MDHEN and CDR2 SYDVKM come from the germline V gene. The CDR3 length is 15 residues. The V gene lost 4 bases and the J gene lost 0 bases, with 9 bases spanning the gap. In DNA, the CDR3 is TGTGCCAGCAGTTCGCCGGAGTCAACTAATGAAAAACTGTTTTTT. Encoded protein: CASSSPESTNEKLFF.

The V call is TRBV7-9, the J call TRBJ1-5; no clear D gene. Germline values: CDR1 SEHNR, CDR2 FQNEAQ (reference sequence). The CDR3 runs 13 residues. V lost 1 base and J 4 bases, leaving 5 bases between the germline ends. CDR3 coding DNA: TGTGCCAGCAGCTTAGTCGGGAATCAGCCCCAGCATTTT. As protein: CASSLVGNQPQHF.

The V call is TRBV7-8, the J call TRBJ2-1; D perhaps matches TRBD1 (5 bases). Germline lookup yields CDR1 SGHVS and CDR2 FQNEAQ. The CDR3 consists of 16 residues. V lost 5 bases and J lost 1, with 15 bases in between. For the CDR3, the DNA is TGTGCCAGCAGCCCGAGAACAGGCCAGTCCTACAATGAGCAGTTCTTC. Translation: CASSPRTGQSYNEQFF.

The chain links TRBV7-9 to TRBJ1-1, with 8 bases aligning to TRBD1. Germline V lookup: CDR1 SEHNR, CDR2 FQNEAQ (reference sequence). Trimming at V came to 5 bases and at J to 0 bases, leaving 8 bases not matched to a gene. CDR3 size: 16 residues. For the CDR3, the DNA is TGTGCCAGCAGCCCTTACCCAGGGGGCGTGAACACTGAAGCTTTCTTT. Its translation is CASSPYPGGVNTEAFF.

The V gene is TRBV9, the J gene TRBJ2-1; 15 bases match TRBD2. From germline, CDR1 is SGDLS and CDR2 YYNGEE. Trimming cost V 4 bases and J 8 bases; bases outside gene matches: 10. This CDR3 contains 17 residues. The CDR3: CASSFSLGTSGRHEQFF. The DNA for the CDR3 is TGTGCCAGCAGCTTCTCCTTAGGGACTAGCGGGAGGCATGAGCAGTTCTTC.

This chain connects TRBV11-2 to TRBJ1-5; D is ambiguous. The V end lost 1 base, the J end lost 6 bases, and 7 bases lay between the germline ends. There are 13 residues in the CDR3. The germline CDR1 and CDR2 sequences are SGHAT and FQNNGV. The DNA for the CDR3 is TGTGCCAGCAGCTTAGTAATGTCTCAGCCCCAGCATTTT. Residues: CASSLVMSQPQHF.

This sequence joins TRBV27 and TRBJ1-1; D perhaps matches TRBD1 (6 bases). The CDR3 spans 15 residues. The V and J ends lost 1 base and 3 bases respectively, with 12 bases between them. Germline V gene data show CDR1 as MNHEY and CDR2 as SMNVEV (reference sequence). Written as DNA, the CDR3 is TGTGCCAGCAGTTTATTTACAGGGTCGGACACTGAAGCTTTCTTT. The encoded protein is CASSLFTGSDTEAFF.

The rearrangement links TRBV9 to TRBJ1-3; 8 bases fit TRBD1. Losses at the gene ends were 3 bases for V and 1 base for J; bases not matched to a gene: 6. Germline CDR1 reads SGDLS; CDR2 reads YYNGEE. The CDR3 has 16 residues. The CDR3 DNA reads as TGTGCCAGCAGCGCGACAGGGGAATTTTCTGGAAACACCATATATTTT. As protein: CASSATGEFSGNTIYF.

The CDR3 protein is CASSLTWPSGRPSLGTDTQYF. The DNA for the CDR3 is TGTGCCAGCAGCTTAACGTGGCCTAGCGGGAGACCCTCTTTGGGTACAGATACGCAGTATTTT. The chain links TRBV7-3 to TRBJ2-3; 10 positions agree with TRBD2. Germline CDR1 SGHTA, CDR2 FQGTGA. The CDR3 sequence is 21 residues long. Trimming removed 0 bases from V and 3 bases from J; junction bases left unmatched: 18.

The chain combines TRBV7-3 with TRBJ2-3, with D tentatively TRBD2 (6 bases). Germline V CDR1 and CDR2: SGHTA, FQGTGA. The CDR3 contains 14 residues. V lost 4 bases, J lost 10 bases, and 18 bases lay in between. The DNA for the CDR3 is TGTGCCAGCAGCTCCGGACCTTGGAGGGGCGCGCAGTATTTT. Amino acids: CASSSGPWRGAQYF.

This clone is a singleton in its sample. The chain employs TRBV2 and TRBJ1-2; a weak D match, TRBD1 (6 bases). Trimming removed 8 bases at V and 2 bases at J, with 15 bases between. Germline lookup yields CDR1 SNHLY and CDR2 FYNNEI. The CDR3 runs to 14 residues. CDR3 loop: CASSFLDSNYGYTF. CDR3 bases: TGTGCCAGCTCCTTTCTGGACAGCAACTATGGCTACACCTTC.

J is TRBJ2-1 and V is TRBV19; TRBD1 agrees at 8 bases. Losses at the gene ends were 5 bases for V and 9 bases for J; bases not matched to a gene: 6. Germline CDR1 reads LNHDA; CDR2 reads SQIVND (reference sequence). This CDR3 has 13 residues. This chain's CDR3 is CASSGQGLSEQFF. CDR3 coding DNA: TGTGCCAGTAGTGGACAGGGTTTGTCTGAGCAGTTCTTC.

J is TRBJ2-7 and V is TRBV15; 7 bases are a match to TRBD1. The J segment lost 5 bases and the V segment lost 1 base, leaving 2 bases of the junction unmatched. The CDR3 runs to 13 residues. Germline CDR1 is LNHNV and CDR2 is YYDKDF (reference sequence). CDR3 region: CATSRAGGNEQYF. The CDR3 bases are TGTGCCACCAGCAGAGCAGGGGGTAACGAGCAGTACTTC.

CDR3 sequence reads: CASSTDRVGSYNSPLHF. For the CDR3, the DNA is TGTGCCAGCAGCACTGACAGGGTTGGGTCCTATAATTCACCCCTCCACTTT. The chain joins TRBV28 to TRBJ1-6, with 7 nucleotides matching TRBD1. The CDR3 is 17 amino acids. With V trimmed by 6 bases and J by 1 base, 9 bases remained unmatched. Per germline, CDR1 MDHEN and CDR2 SYDVKM. Based on the CDR3 plus reference TRBV28 and TRBJ1-6, the full variable domain is DVKVTQSSRYLVKRTGEKVFLECVQDMDHENMFWYRQDPGLGLRLIYFSYDVKMKEKGDIPEGYSVSREKKERFSLILESASTNQTSMYLCASSTDRVGSYNSPLHFGNGTRLTVT.

The CDR3 loop is CASSRQGAVELFF. In DNA, the CDR3 is TGTGCCAGCAGCCGACAGGGCGCGGTGGAGCTGTTTTTT. The V call is TRBV27, the J call TRBJ2-2; 7 bases agree with TRBD1. The CDR3 length is 13 residues. Germline CDR1 reads MNHEY; CDR2 reads SMNVEV (reference sequence). The ends lost 6 bases at V and 10 bases at J; junction bases unmatched: 8.

This rearrangement joins TRBV5-4 to TRBJ1-2; TRBD1 might be the D (5 bases). V was cut by 0 bases and J by 7 bases, with 16 bases left in between. Germline V gene data show CDR1 as SGHNT and CDR2 as YYREEE (reference sequence). This CDR3 contains 15 residues. CDR3 residues: CASSLARGGRGGYTF. CDR3 nucleotide sequence: TGTGCCAGCAGCTTGGCAAGGGGCGGAAGAGGTGGCTACACCTTC.

This chain links TRBV4-2 with TRBJ1-2, with D hard to call. Germline-derived CDR1 and CDR2 are LGHNA and YNFKEQ. The ends were cut back, 0 bases at V and 5 bases at J, with 16 bases in the middle. The CDR3 covers 16 residues. CDR3 loop: CASSQDGSQASYGYTF. The DNA for the CDR3 is TGTGCCAGCAGCCAAGATGGGAGTCAGGCCTCTTATGGCTACACCTTC.

The chain is built from TRBV4-2 and TRBJ1-6; TRBD1 agrees at 9 bases. Germline V lookup: CDR1 LGHNA, CDR2 YNFKEQ. Unmatched junction bases numbered 4, after V lost 1 base and J lost 9 bases. The CDR3 has 15 amino acids. This chain's CDR3 is CASSQAGTGFSPLHF. CDR3 in DNA: TGTGCCAGCAGCCAAGCTGGGACAGGGTTTTCACCCCTCCACTTT.

This clone was picked up one time. The rearrangement uses TRBV28 and TRBJ2-7; a possible D gene is TRBD2 (7 bases). The CDR3 spans 13 residues. The V and J ends lost 8 bases and 5 bases respectively, with 16 bases between them. The germline V gene has CDR1 MDHEN and CDR2 SYDVKM. CDR3 residues: CASAAEGGDEQYF. In DNA, the CDR3 is TGTGCCAGCGCCGCGGAGGGGGGGGACGAGCAGTACTTC.

This sequence joins TRBV5-4 and TRBJ1-6; 7 nucleotides agree with TRBD1. The CDR3 covers 13 residues. The germline V gene encodes CDR1 SGHNT and CDR2 YYREEE (reference sequence). Trimming removed 10 bases from V and 7 bases from J; junction bases left unmatched: 8. CDR3 region: CAAGGRGNSPLHF. The CDR3 DNA sequence: TGTGCCGCAGGGGGTAGGGGGAATTCACCCCTCCACTTT.

The chain employs TRBV6-6 and TRBJ1-2; 8 bases align to TRBD1. The length of the CDR3 is 15 residues. CDR1 MNHNY and CDR2 SVGAGI come from the germline V gene (reference sequence). V lost 1 base, J lost 3 bases, and 4 bases stayed unmatched. This CDR3 is CASSYLGTGDYGYTF. CDR3 nucleotides: TGTGCCAGCAGTTACTTAGGGACAGGCGACTATGGCTACACCTTC.